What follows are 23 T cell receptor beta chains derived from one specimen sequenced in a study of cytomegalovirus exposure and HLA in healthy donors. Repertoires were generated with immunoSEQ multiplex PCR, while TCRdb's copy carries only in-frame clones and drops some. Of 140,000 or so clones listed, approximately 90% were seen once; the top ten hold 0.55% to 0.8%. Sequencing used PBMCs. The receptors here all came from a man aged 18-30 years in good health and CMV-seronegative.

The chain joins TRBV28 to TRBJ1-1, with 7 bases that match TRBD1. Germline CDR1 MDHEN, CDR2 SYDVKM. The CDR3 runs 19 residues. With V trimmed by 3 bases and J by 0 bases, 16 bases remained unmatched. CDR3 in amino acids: CASSFPRRQGVEVNTEAFF. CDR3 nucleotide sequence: TGTGCCAGCAGTTTCCCCAGGCGACAGGGAGTAGAGGTGAACACTGAAGCTTTCTTT. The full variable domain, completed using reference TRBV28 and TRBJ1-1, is DVKVTQSSRYLVKRTGEKVFLECVQDMDHENMFWYRQDPGLGLRLIYFSYDVKMKEKGDIPEGYSVSREKKERFSLILESASTNQTSMYLCASSFPRRQGVEVNTEAFFGQGTRLTVV.

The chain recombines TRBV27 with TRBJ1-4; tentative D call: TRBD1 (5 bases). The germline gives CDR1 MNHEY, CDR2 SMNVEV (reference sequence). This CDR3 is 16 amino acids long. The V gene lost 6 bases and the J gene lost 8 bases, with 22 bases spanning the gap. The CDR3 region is CASSPRPRVLQEKLFF. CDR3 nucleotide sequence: TGTGCCAGCAGCCCACGACCCAGGGTTCTTCAGGAAAAACTGTTTTTT. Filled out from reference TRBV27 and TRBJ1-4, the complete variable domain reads EAQVTQNPRYLITVTGKKLTVTCSQNMNHEYMSWYRQDPGLGLRQIYYSMNVEVTDKGDVPEGYKVSRKEKRNFPLILESPSPNQTSLYFCASSPRPRVLQEKLFFGSGTQLSVL.

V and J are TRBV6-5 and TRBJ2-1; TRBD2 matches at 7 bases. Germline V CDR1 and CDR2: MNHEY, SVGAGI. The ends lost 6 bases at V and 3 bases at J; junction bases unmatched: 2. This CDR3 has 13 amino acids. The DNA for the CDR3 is TGTGCCAGCAGATGGACTAGCTACAATGAGCAGTTCTTC. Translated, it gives CASRWTSYNEQFF.

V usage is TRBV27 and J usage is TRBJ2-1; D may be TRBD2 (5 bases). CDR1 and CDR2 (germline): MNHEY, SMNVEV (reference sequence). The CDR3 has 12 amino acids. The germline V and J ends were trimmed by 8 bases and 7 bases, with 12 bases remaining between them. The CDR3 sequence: CASGAGRNEQFF. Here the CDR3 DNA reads TGTGCCAGCGGCGCGGGTCGAAATGAGCAGTTCTTC.

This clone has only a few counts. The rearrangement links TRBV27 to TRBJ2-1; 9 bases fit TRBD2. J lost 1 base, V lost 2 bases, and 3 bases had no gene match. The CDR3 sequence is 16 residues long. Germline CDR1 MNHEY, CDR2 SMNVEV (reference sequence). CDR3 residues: CASSLTLAGSYNEQFF. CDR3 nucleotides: TGTGCCAGCAGTTTAACCCTAGCGGGATCCTACAATGAGCAGTTCTTC.

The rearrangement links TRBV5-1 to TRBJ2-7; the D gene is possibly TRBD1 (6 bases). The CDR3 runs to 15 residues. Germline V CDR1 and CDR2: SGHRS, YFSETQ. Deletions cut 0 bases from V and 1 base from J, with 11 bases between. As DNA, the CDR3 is TGCGCCAGCAGCTTGGCTGGGGGCGCTTCCTACGAGCAGTACGTC. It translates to CASSLAGGASYEQYV.

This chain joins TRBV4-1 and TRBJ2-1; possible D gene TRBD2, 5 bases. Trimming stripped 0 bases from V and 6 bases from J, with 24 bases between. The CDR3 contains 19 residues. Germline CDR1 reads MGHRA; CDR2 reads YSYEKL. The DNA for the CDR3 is TGCGCCAGCAGCCAAGATCACGAGACTATCGATCCCCCACCCAATGAGCAGTTCTTC. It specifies CASSQDHETIDPPPNEQFF.

CDR3 residues: CASGLPTGAYNEQFF. The CDR3 DNA reads TGTGCTAGTGGTTTGCCGACAGGGGCCTACAATGAGCAGTTCTTC. The V call is TRBV12-5, the J call TRBJ2-1, with 8 bases fitting TRBD1. The CDR3 extends over 15 amino acids. The germline CDR1 and CDR2 sequences are LGHNT and FRNRAP. The V and J ends lost 2 bases and 2 bases, in that order; junction bases with no gene match: 2.

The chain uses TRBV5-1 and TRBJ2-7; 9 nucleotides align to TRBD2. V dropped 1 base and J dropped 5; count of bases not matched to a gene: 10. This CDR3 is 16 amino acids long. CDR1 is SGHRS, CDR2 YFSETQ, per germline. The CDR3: CASSLSSGSKPHEQYF. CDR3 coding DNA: TGCGCCAGCAGCTTGAGTAGCGGGAGCAAGCCTCACGAGCAGTACTTC.

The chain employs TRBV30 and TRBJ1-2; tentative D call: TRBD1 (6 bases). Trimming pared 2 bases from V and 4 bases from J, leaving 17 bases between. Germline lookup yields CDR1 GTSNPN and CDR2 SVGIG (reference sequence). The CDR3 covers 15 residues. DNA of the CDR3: TGTGCCTGGAGTTCCAGGGGTGGGTCGAGCTATGGCTACACCTTC. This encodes CAWSSRGGSSYGYTF.

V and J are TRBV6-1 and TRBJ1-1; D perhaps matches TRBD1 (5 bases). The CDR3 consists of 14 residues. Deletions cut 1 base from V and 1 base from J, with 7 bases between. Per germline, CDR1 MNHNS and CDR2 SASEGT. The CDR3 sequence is CASSEDGGNTEAFF. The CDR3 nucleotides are TGTGCCAGCAGTGAAGACGGGGGGAACACTGAAGCTTTCTTT.

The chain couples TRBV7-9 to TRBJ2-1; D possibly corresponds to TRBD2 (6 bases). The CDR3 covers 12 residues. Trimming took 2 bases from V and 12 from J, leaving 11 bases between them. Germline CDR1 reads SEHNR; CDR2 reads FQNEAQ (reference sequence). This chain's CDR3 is CASSLRGLGQFF. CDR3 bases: TGTGCCAGCAGCTTACGGGGACTCGGGCAGTTCTTC.

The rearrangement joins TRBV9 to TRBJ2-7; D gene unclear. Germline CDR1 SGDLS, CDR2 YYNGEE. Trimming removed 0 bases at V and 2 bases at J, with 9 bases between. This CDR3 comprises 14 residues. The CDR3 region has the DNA TGTGCCAGCAGCGTAGGTGCCGAGGCCTACGAGCAGTACGTC. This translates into CASSVGAEAYEQYV.

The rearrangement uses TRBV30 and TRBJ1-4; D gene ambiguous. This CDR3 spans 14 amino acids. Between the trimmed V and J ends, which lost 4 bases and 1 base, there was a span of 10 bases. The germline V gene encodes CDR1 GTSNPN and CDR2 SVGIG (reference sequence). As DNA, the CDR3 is TGTGCCTGGACATTCGGTCGAACTAATGAAAAACTGTTTTTT. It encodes CAWTFGRTNEKLFF.

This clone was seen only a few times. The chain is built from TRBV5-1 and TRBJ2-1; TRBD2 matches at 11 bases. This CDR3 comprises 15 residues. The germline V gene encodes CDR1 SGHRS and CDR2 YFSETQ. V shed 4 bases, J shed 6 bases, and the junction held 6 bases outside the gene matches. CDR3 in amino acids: CASSLRLAGSNEQFF. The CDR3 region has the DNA TGCGCCAGCAGCCTCAGACTAGCGGGGTCCAATGAGCAGTTCTTC.

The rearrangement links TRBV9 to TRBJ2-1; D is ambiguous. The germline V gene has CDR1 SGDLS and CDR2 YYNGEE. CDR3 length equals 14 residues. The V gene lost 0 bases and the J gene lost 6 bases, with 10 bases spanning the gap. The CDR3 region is CASSVATHPNEQFF. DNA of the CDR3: TGTGCCAGCAGCGTAGCTACCCACCCCAATGAGCAGTTCTTC.

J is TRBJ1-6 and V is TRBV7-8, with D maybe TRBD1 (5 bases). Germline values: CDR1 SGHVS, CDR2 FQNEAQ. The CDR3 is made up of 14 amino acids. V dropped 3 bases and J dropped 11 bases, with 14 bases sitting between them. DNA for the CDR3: TGTGCCAGCAGCTTCACGGGGGACCGGGCACCCCTCCACTTT. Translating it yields CASSFTGDRAPLHF. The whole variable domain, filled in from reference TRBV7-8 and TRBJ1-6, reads GAGVSQSPRYKVAKRGQDVALRCDPISGHVSLFWYQQALGQGPEFLTYFQNEAQLDKSGLPSDRFFAERPEGSVSTLKIQRTQQEDSAVYLCASSFTGDRAPLHFGNGTRLTVT.

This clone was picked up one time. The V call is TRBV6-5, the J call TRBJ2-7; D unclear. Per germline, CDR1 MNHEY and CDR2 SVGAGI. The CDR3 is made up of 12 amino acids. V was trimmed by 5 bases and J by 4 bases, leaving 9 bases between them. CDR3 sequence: CASSDTRYEQYF. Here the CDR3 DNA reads TGTGCCAGCAGTGACACAAGGTACGAGCAGTACTTC.

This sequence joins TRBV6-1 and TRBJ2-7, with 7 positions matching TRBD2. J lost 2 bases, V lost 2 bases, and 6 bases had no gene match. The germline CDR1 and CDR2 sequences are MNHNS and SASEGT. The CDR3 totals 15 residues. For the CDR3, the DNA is TGTGCCAGCAGTGAAACAGCGGGGCTGCCCTACGAGCAGTACTTC. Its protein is CASSETAGLPYEQYF.

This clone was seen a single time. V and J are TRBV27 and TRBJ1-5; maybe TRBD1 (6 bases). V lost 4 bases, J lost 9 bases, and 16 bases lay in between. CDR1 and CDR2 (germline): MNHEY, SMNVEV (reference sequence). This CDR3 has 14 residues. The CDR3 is CASSSGVGYRPQHF. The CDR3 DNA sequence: TGTGCCAGCAGTTCAGGGGTCGGATATCGGCCCCAGCATTTT.

The CDR3 bases are TGTGCCAGTAGTATACTAGCGGGGTACGAAGAGACCCAGTACTTC. Amino acid sequence: CASSILAGYEETQYF. This chain links TRBV19 with TRBJ2-5; 9 bases agree with TRBD2. CDR1 LNHDA and CDR2 SQIVND come from the germline V gene (reference sequence). CDR3 size: 15 residues. V lost 2 bases, J lost 3 bases, and 4 bases stayed unmatched.

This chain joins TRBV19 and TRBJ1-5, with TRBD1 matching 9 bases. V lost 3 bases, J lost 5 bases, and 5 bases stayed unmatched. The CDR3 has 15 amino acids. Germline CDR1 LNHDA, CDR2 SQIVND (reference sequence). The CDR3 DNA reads TGTGCCAGTAGTATGTACAGGGGGCTGGATCAGCCCCAGCATTTT. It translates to CASSMYRGLDQPQHF.

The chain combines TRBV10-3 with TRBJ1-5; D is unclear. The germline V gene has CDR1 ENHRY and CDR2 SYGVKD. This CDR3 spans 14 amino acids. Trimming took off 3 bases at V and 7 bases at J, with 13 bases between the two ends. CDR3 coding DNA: TGTGCCATCAGTGATCAATCGGTTGAACAGCCCCAGCATTTT. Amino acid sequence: CAISDQSVEQPQHF.